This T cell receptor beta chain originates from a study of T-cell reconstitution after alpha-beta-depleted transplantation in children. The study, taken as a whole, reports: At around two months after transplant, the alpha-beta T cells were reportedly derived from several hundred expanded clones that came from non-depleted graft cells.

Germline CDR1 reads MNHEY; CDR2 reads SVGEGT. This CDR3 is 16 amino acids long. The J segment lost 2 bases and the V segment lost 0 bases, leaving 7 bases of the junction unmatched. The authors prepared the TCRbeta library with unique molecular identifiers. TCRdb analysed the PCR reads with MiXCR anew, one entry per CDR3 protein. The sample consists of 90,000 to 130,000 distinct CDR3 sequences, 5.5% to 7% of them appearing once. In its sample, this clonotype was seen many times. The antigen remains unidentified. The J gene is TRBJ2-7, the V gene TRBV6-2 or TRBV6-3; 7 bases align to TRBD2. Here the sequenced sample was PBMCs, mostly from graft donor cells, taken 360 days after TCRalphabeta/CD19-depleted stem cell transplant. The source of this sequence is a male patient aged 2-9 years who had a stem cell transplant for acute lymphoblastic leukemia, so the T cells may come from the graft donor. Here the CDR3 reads CASSYSMGGRAYEQYF. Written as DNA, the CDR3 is TGTGCCAGCAGTTACTCGATGGGAGGGCGAGCCTACGAGCAGTACTTC.